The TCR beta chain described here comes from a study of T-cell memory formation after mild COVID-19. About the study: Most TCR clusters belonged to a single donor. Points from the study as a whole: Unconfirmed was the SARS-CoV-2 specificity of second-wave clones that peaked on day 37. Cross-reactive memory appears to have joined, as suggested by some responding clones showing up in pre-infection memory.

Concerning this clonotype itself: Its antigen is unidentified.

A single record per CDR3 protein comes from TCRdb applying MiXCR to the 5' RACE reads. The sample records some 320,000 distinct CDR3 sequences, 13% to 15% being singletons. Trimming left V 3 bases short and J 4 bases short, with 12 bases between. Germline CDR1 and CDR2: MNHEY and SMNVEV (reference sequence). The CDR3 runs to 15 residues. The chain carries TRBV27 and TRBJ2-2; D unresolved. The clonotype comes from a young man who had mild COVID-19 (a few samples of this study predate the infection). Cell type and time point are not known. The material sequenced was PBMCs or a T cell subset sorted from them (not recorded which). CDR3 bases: TGTGCCAGCAGTTTTCCCGGATCCTTCACCGGGGAGCTGTTTTTT. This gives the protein CASSFPGSFTGELFF.